Sequencing of this T cell receptor beta chain was carried out in a study of post-analysis software for immune sequencing data. As to this clonotype: Its target is not known.

Unique molecular identifiers featured in each of the TCR beta cDNA libraries. Each batch of roughly 1 to 10 million T cells produced roughly 450,000 cDNA molecules. TCRdb ran MiXCR on the PCR reads and lists one entry per CDR3 protein. The repertoire has some 800,000 distinct CDR3 sequences, 40% to 55% of them found once; the top ten carry approximately 5%. Study-wide points: Among a few TRBV segments more frequent in patients than controls were TRBV5-6, TRBV5-1 and TRBV20-1. Patients with multiple sclerosis recorded significantly lower normalized Chao1 diversity than controls, the study found. Pronounced co-clustering by F measure was evident among identically batched samples.

CDR1 and CDR2 from the germline V gene are SEHNR and FQNEAQ (reference sequence). The CDR3 length is 15 residues. The junction had 9 bases not matched to a gene; V was cut back by 4 bases and J by 4 bases. The clonotype originates from a girl aged 10 to 17 with multiple sclerosis. Input material: blood. The V and J genes are TRBV7-9 and TRBJ2-5; TRBD1 matches 7 bases. The CDR3 bases are TGTGCCAGCAGCTCATCACAGGGGAGTGGAGAGACCCAGTACTTC. Protein sequence: CASSSSQGSGETQYF.